This entry features one T cell receptor (beta chain) sequence. As originally analysed: Cell counts per sample came from amplifying reference gene primers. The protocol was immunoSEQ multiplex PCR, while the TCRdb copy is restricted to in-frame clones and leaves out a portion. V, J and clone size were drawn from that table, and D and trimming were deduced from the DNA. The sample shows 95,000 or so clones, approximately 87% of them seen only once. These data belong to a study of blood T cell repertoires in COVID-19. In the study overall: Acute and convalescent COVID-19 specimens originated in the United States, Italy and Spain. T cells, B-cell-depleted T cells, or PBMCs supplied cDNA or gDNA.

Germline CDR1 and CDR2: MGHDK and SYGVNS. The junction had 12 bases not matched to a gene; V was cut back by 7 bases and J by 11 bases. CDR3 length: 13 amino acids. Material for sequencing was peripheral blood. The receptor comes from a human donor in a cohort sampled during active COVID-19. This chain uses TRBV25-1 with TRBJ2-3; TRBD1 matches at 7 bases. This chain's CDR3 is CASNGNRQGRQYF. The CDR3 DNA reads TGTGCCAGCAACGGCAATCGACAGGGACGGCAGTATTTT.